The 29 T cell receptor beta chains given below trace back to one sample, sequenced in a study of control samples from healthy donors and cancer patients. TCRdb's copy holds only in-frame clones and misses some; the assay was immunoSEQ multiplex PCR. This sample has roughly 220,000 clones, with 90% to 95% found just once. Sequences were obtained from blood. The receptor set was obtained from a man over 45 in good health.

The CDR3 DNA follows: TGTGCCAGCAGCGTTGGACAGGGTTACCAAGAGACCCAGTACTTC. Translated, it gives CASSVGQGYQETQYF. This sequence joins TRBV9 and TRBJ2-5, with 8 bases that match TRBD1. Germline lookup yields CDR1 SGDLS and CDR2 YYNGEE. The CDR3 is 15 amino acids. Trimming cost V 2 bases and J 0 bases; bases outside gene matches: 3.

The chain carries TRBV19 and TRBJ2-1, with 9 bases matching TRBD1. Germline V gene sequence: CDR1 LNHDA, CDR2 SQIVND (reference sequence). Trimming cost V 5 bases and J 7 bases; bases outside gene matches: 9. The CDR3 consists of 15 residues. The CDR3 region is CASSAWGTGTNEQFF. CDR3 DNA: TGTGCCAGTAGTGCCTGGGGGACAGGGACAAATGAGCAGTTCTTC.

This sequence joins TRBV15 and TRBJ1-5; D unclear. With 0 bases removed from V and 4 bases from J, the gap between germline ends came to 10 bases. The CDR3 consists of 15 residues. Looked up from germline, CDR1 is LNHNV and CDR2 is YYDKDF (reference sequence). Here the CDR3 DNA reads TGTGCCACCAGCAGAGATAGTGACCCAAATCAGCCCCAGCATTTT. Its protein is CATSRDSDPNQPQHF.

The chain employs TRBV14 and TRBJ1-2; D is uncertain. The ends were cut back, 0 bases at V and 8 bases at J, with 10 bases in the middle. Germline V gene lookup returns CDR1 SGHDN and CDR2 FVKESK. The CDR3 spans 13 residues. CDR3: CASSQERKGGYTF. The CDR3 bases are TGTGCCAGCAGCCAAGAGCGGAAGGGCGGCTACACCTTC.

This chain uses TRBV29-1 with TRBJ1-1; maybe TRBD1 (5 bases). V was cut by 3 bases and J by 5 bases, with 13 bases left in between. The CDR3 covers 13 residues. CDR1 and CDR2 from the germline V gene are SQVTM and ANQGSEA. The DNA for the CDR3 is TGCAGCGTTGAGTCTGGGGCGCGGACTGAAGCTTTCTTT. Translating it yields CSVESGARTEAFF.

V gene TRBV14 combines with J gene TRBJ2-5; no definite D call. The CDR3 covers 15 residues. Germline V CDR1 and CDR2: SGHDN, FVKESK. V was cut by 1 base and J by 1 base, with 10 bases left in between. The CDR3 nucleotides read TGTGCCAGCAGCCAAGGCCCGGAATTCCAAGAGACCCAGTACTTC. Its translation: CASSQGPEFQETQYF.

J is TRBJ2-3 and V is TRBV27; D is unresolved. The V end was cut by 6 bases, the J end by 1 base, with 17 bases between. The CDR3 extends over 16 amino acids. The germline gives CDR1 MNHEY, CDR2 SMNVEV (reference sequence). CDR3 protein: CASRAFDFSGTDTQYF. The CDR3 DNA follows: TGTGCCAGCAGGGCCTTCGATTTCTCGGGCACAGATACGCAGTATTTT.

This CDR3 reads CASSPFPSWNGELFF. The CDR3 DNA is TGTGCCAGCAGCCCCTTCCCGTCGTGGAACGGGGAGCTGTTTTTT. The rearrangement links TRBV7-2 to TRBJ2-2; D not resolved. The V gene lost 5 bases and the J gene lost 7 bases, with 17 bases spanning the gap. The CDR3 covers 15 residues. The germline V gene has CDR1 SGHTA and CDR2 FQGNSA.

In this sample, this clone turned up a few times. The CDR3 loop is CASSDRDVSNQPQHF. CDR3 nucleotides: TGTGCCAGCAGTGACCGGGATGTATCAAATCAGCCCCAGCATTTT. The rearrangement joins TRBV6-1 to TRBJ1-5; D is undetermined. CDR1 is MNHNS, CDR2 SASEGT, per germline. This CDR3 spans 15 amino acids. Trimming left V 3 bases short and J 4 bases short, with 13 bases between.

The gene calls are TRBV27 and TRBJ1-1; D gene uncertain. V was clipped by 8 bases and J by 0 bases, with 7 bases between them. Per germline, CDR1 MNHEY and CDR2 SMNVEV (reference sequence). The length of the CDR3 is 12 residues. The CDR3 bases are TGTGCCAGCCTTGGGATGAACACTGAAGCTTTCTTT. Amino acid sequence: CASLGMNTEAFF.

The V call is TRBV7-2, the J call TRBJ2-5; TRBD1 matches 8 bases. V shed 1 base, J shed 5 bases, and the junction held 12 bases outside the gene matches. The CDR3 length is 17 residues. Germline V gene data show CDR1 as SGHTA and CDR2 as FQGNSA. CDR3 DNA: TGTGCCAGCAGCTTAGAATTTGGGCAGGGGGCTTTCGAGACCCAGTACTTC. Its protein is CASSLEFGQGAFETQYF.

This clone was observed once. This CDR3 is also generated by other DNA sequences in the sample. The rearrangement uses TRBV5-1 and TRBJ2-5; 7 positions agree with TRBD2. CDR1 is SGHRS, CDR2 YFSETQ, per germline. With V trimmed by 0 bases and J by 4 bases, 15 bases remained unmatched. The CDR3 spans 18 residues. The CDR3 reads CASSLAGSGGPSRETQYF. The CDR3 bases are TGCGCCAGCAGCTTGGCGGGTTCGGGGGGACCTTCGAGAGAGACCCAGTACTTC.

The chain joins TRBV11-2 to TRBJ2-3, with TRBD1 matching over 9 bases. This CDR3 has 15 residues. With V trimmed by 5 bases and J by 1 base, 4 bases remained unmatched. Germline loops: CDR1 SGHAT, CDR2 FQNNGV. The CDR3 spells CASSQRTGGTDTQYF. The CDR3 nucleotides read TGTGCCAGCAGCCAGAGGACAGGGGGCACAGATACGCAGTATTTT.

The rearrangement links TRBV5-1 to TRBJ1-1; D perhaps matches TRBD1 (5 bases). This CDR3 contains 14 residues. CDR1 and CDR2 (germline): SGHRS, YFSETQ. With 7 bases removed from V and 1 base from J, the gap between germline ends came to 14 bases. The DNA for the CDR3 is TGCGCCAGCGGGCCGGGGCCGGAGAACACTGAAGCTTTCTTT. As protein: CASGPGPENTEAFF.

This rearrangement joins TRBV18 to TRBJ1-6; the D gene is possibly TRBD1 (5 bases). V shed 6 bases and J shed 10 bases, with 22 bases lying between them. From germline, CDR1 is KGHSH and CDR2 LQKENI. The CDR3 is 16 residues long. DNA of the CDR3: TGTGCCAGCTCGCCTGAGAACACGGCTCGGGGCTCACCCCTCCACTTT. It encodes CASSPENTARGSPLHF.

The chain combines TRBV18 with TRBJ1-2; TRBD1 is a possible D gene (5 bases). The CDR3 is 15 residues long. Germline V gene data show CDR1 as KGHSH and CDR2 as LQKENI. V was pared by 3 bases and J by 2 bases, with 13 bases between. The CDR3: CASSPRQRENYGYTF. DNA for the CDR3: TGTGCCAGCTCACCCAGACAGAGAGAGAACTATGGCTACACCTTC.

CDR3 in DNA: TGTGCCAGCAGTTACCCAGGGGGGAAGGGCACTGAAGCTTTCTTT. Protein sequence: CASSYPGGKGTEAFF. The chain links TRBV6-6 to TRBJ1-1; TRBD1 matches 7 bases. V lost 2 bases and J lost 4; bases outside the gene matches: 7. Germline V gene sequence: CDR1 MNHNY, CDR2 SVGAGI (reference sequence). This CDR3 has 15 residues.

V usage is TRBV15 and J usage is TRBJ2-2, with D tentatively TRBD1 or TRBD2 (6 bases each). From germline, CDR1 is LNHNV and CDR2 YYDKDF (reference sequence). V dropped 0 bases and J dropped 8 bases, with 13 bases sitting between them. The CDR3 consists of 15 residues. CDR3 sequence reads: CATSRDPGAAGELFF. CDR3 nucleotides: TGTGCCACCAGCAGAGATCCGGGGGCTGCAGGGGAGCTGTTTTTT.

The rearrangement joins TRBV6-5 to TRBJ1-1; D might be TRBD1 (5 bases). Looked up from germline, CDR1 is MNHEY and CDR2 is SVGAGI. The CDR3 is 12 residues long. Between the trimmed V and J ends, which lost 7 bases and 6 bases, there was a span of 12 bases. The CDR3: CASTAAGAEAFF. CDR3 in DNA: TGTGCCAGCACCGCGGCGGGGGCTGAAGCTTTCTTT.

The V gene is TRBV19, the J gene TRBJ2-2; a weak D match, TRBD1 (6 bases). CDR3 length equals 16 residues. Germline V lookup: CDR1 LNHDA, CDR2 SQIVND (reference sequence). V lost 5 bases and J lost 3, with 16 bases in between. Here the CDR3 DNA reads TGTGCCAGTAGTCTCAGAACAGGGCCCTACACCGGGGAGCTGTTTTTT. Protein: CASSLRTGPYTGELFF.

Only one count was recorded for this clone. V and J are TRBV28 and TRBJ1-5; 10 bases are a match to TRBD1. In germline, CDR1 is MDHEN, CDR2 SYDVKM. Trimming at V came to 3 bases and at J to 6 bases, leaving 5 bases not matched to a gene. The CDR3 has 15 amino acids. The CDR3 DNA is TGTGCCAGCAGTTTCTCGGGACAGGGGACTCAGCCCCAGCATTTT. This sequence encodes CASSFSGQGTQPQHF.

This clone was seen a few times. The rearrangement links TRBV28 to TRBJ2-7; D is uncertain. The length of the CDR3 is 16 residues. V was clipped by 5 bases and J by 3 bases, with 20 bases between them. The V gene's germline CDR1 is MDHEN and CDR2 SYDVKM. Written as DNA, the CDR3 is TGTGCCAGCAGTGACCTTGCCCCCAGTCCGGGCTACGAGCAGTACTTC. Its translation is CASSDLAPSPGYEQYF.

V usage is TRBV11-2 and J usage is TRBJ1-3; D might be TRBD1 (6 bases). V lost 2 bases and J 1 base, leaving 15 bases between the germline ends. The CDR3 spans 17 residues. The germline V gene has CDR1 SGHAT and CDR2 FQNNGV. In DNA, the CDR3 is TGTGCCAGCAGCTTAAGTACAGGGTACTTTTCTGGAAACACCATATATTTT. It translates to CASSLSTGYFSGNTIYF.

The rearrangement joins TRBV7-9 to TRBJ2-5; 9 bases line up with TRBD2. V trimming: 5 bases; J trimming: 4 bases; junction bases outside the gene matches: 8. This CDR3 is built from 15 residues. CDR1 and CDR2 (germline): SEHNR, FQNEAQ (reference sequence). CDR3 loop: CASSPGLAGSETQYF. CDR3 coding DNA: TGTGCCAGCAGCCCCGGGCTAGCGGGGTCAGAGACCCAGTACTTC.

The sample holds one count of this clone. This rearrangement joins TRBV10-3 to TRBJ2-1; perhaps TRBD2 as D (5 bases). Trimming removed 1 base from V and 10 bases from J, with 14 bases in between. Germline V gives CDR1 ENHRY, CDR2 SYGVKD. CDR3 length: 14 amino acids. CDR3 in amino acids: CAISELRARTEQFF. CDR3 in DNA: TGTGCCATCAGTGAGTTGAGGGCGCGGACCGAGCAGTTCTTC.

CDR3 residues: CASSLLTSGDVDEQFF. The CDR3 DNA is TGTGCCAGCAGTTTACTCACTAGCGGGGATGTCGATGAGCAGTTCTTC. The J gene is TRBJ2-1, the V gene TRBV27; 10 bases line up with TRBD2. Unmatched junction bases numbered 9, after V lost 2 bases and J lost 8 bases. The germline gives CDR1 MNHEY, CDR2 SMNVEV (reference sequence). CDR3 length equals 16 residues.

The DNA of the CDR3 is TGTGCCAGCAGCTTGGGACAACAGGTCGGAAAACTGTTTTTT. Its protein is CASSLGQQVGKLFF. The chain has TRBV5-8 and TRBJ1-4, with D perhaps matching TRBD1 (5 bases). Germline loops: CDR1 SGHTS, CDR2 YDEGEE. The germline V and J ends were trimmed by 0 bases and 10 bases, with 13 bases remaining between them. The CDR3 is made up of 14 amino acids.

The CDR3 here is CASSDGGLGYNEQFF. In DNA form, the CDR3 reads TGTGCCAGCAGTGACGGGGGACTCGGTTACAATGAGCAGTTCTTC. V usage is TRBV6-4 and J usage is TRBJ2-1; maybe TRBD2 (6 bases). Trimming left V 2 bases short and J 4 bases short, with 12 bases between. The CDR3 is 15 amino acids. Germline V gives CDR1 MRHNA, CDR2 SNTAGT.

V gene TRBV4-2 combines with J gene TRBJ1-5; no reliable D call. CDR3 size: 16 residues. Germline V lookup: CDR1 LGHNA, CDR2 YNFKEQ. V dropped 0 bases and J dropped 2 bases, with 11 bases sitting between them. The CDR3 DNA is TGTGCCAGCAGCCAAGAGTCAAGCCTGGGCAATCAGCCCCAGCATTTT. Residues: CASSQESSLGNQPQHF.